These 9 T cell receptor beta chains were sequenced from one sample in a study of Graves' ophthalmopathy and Graves' hyperthyroidism. RNA transcripts yielded amplified TCR beta CDR3 regions. The first round was an RT-PCR with HTBI primers, and the second round was a multiplex PCR. MiXCR was run by TCRdb on the multiplex PCR reads, yielding one entry per CDR3 protein. This table has about 1.1 million distinct CDR3 sequences, 36% appearing once. Sequenced input: peripheral blood or thyroid tissue (not recorded which). Source of these receptors: an adult man with Graves' hyperthyroidism.

On this clonotype: A much larger clone differs from this one at a single base, so this may be a read error. V usage is TRBV24-1 and J usage is TRBJ1-6, with D perhaps TRBD1 (6 bases). The CDR3 runs 14 residues. Between the trimmed V and J ends, which lost 9 bases and 8 bases, there was a span of 16 bases. Germline V gene lookup returns CDR1 KGHDR and CDR2 SFDVKD. The CDR3 here is CATGIAGEHSPLHF. CDR3 nucleotides: TGTGCCACCGGGATTGCAGGGGAGCATTCACCCCTCCACTTT.

The chain joins TRBV7-2 to TRBJ2-7, with a tentative D call TRBD2 (7 bases). The CDR3 is 16 residues long. CDR1 is SGHTA, CDR2 FQGNSA, per germline. CDR3 in DNA: TGTGCTAGAGATGTCCGTAGGGGGAGGGCCGTCAACGAGCAGTACTTC. Residues: CARDVRRGRAVNEQYF.

This clonotype was observed a single time. This chain joins TRBV5-1 and TRBJ1-5, with 7 nucleotides matching TRBD1. V trimming: 4 bases; J trimming: 1 base; junction bases outside the gene matches: 11. The CDR3 runs to 17 residues. The germline gives CDR1 SGHRS, CDR2 YFSETQ. CDR3 region: CASSTNRQGMSNQPQHF. DNA for the CDR3: TGCGCCAGCAGCACTAACCGACAGGGTATGAGCAATCAGCCCCAGCATTTT.

This clonotype was counted ten times or more. The chain employs TRBV2 and TRBJ2-2; D is unresolved. Germline V gives CDR1 SNHLY, CDR2 FYNNEI. CDR3 size: 15 residues. V gave up 7 bases and J gave up 5 bases, with 17 bases separating them. DNA of the CDR3: TGTGCCAGCACCCGCCTTGAGATGGGAACCGGGGAGCTGTTTTTT. This gives the protein CASTRLEMGTGELFF. The full variable domain, rest sourced from reference TRBV2 and TRBJ2-2, is EPEVTQTPSHQVTQMGQEVILRCVPISNHLYFYWYRQILGQKVEFLVSFYNNEISEKSEIFDDQFSVERPDGSNFTLKIRSTKLEDSAMYFCASTRLEMGTGELFFGEGSRLTVL.

CDR3 residues: CASSVEVDAGNTIYF. CDR3 nucleotides: TGTGCCAGCAGCGTAGAGGTGGACGCTGGAAACACCATATATTTT. The genes are TRBV9 and TRBJ1-3; D unclear. Trimming took 0 bases from V and 2 from J, leaving 9 bases between them. Germline lookup yields CDR1 SGDLS and CDR2 YYNGEE. The CDR3 is 15 amino acids.

This sequence joins TRBV2 and TRBJ2-2; possibly TRBD1 for D (6 bases). Per germline, CDR1 SNHLY and CDR2 FYNNEI. Trimming removed 6 bases from V and 5 bases from J, with 16 bases in between. CDR3 size: 15 residues. CDR3 nucleotides: TGTGCCAGCAGATCTAGCACCCAGGGGACCGGGGAGCTGTTTTTT. Its protein product is CASRSSTQGTGELFF.

The chain joins TRBV2 to TRBJ1-4, with 9 bases identical to TRBD1. Germline trimming cut 7 bases from V and 2 bases from J; bases unmatched to any gene: 5. This CDR3 has 15 residues. CDR1 and CDR2 from the germline V gene are SNHLY and FYNNEI. As DNA, the CDR3 is TGTGCCAGCACCGACAGGGGGGCGACTAATGAAAAACTGTTTTTT. This gives the protein CASTDRGATNEKLFF.

This clonotype was seen a single time. The rearrangement uses TRBV28 and TRBJ2-5; D possibly corresponds to TRBD1 (5 bases). V dropped 1 base and J dropped 4 bases, with 13 bases sitting between them. Germline CDR1 and CDR2: MDHEN and SYDVKM. The CDR3 spans 15 residues. Here the CDR3 DNA reads TGTGCCAGCAGTTTATTGTGGACACAGGCAGAGACCCAGTACTTC. The encoded protein is CASSLLWTQAETQYF. Full variable domain (missing parts from reference TRBV28 and TRBJ2-5): DVKVTQSSRYLVKRTGEKVFLECVQDMDHENMFWYRQDPGLGLRLIYFSYDVKMKEKGDIPEGYSVSREKKERFSLILESASTNQTSMYLCASSLLWTQAETQYFGPGTRLLVL.

In its sample, this clonotype was seen many times. The V and J genes are TRBV14 and TRBJ1-1; a possible D gene is TRBD1 (5 bases). The germline V gene encodes CDR1 SGHDN and CDR2 FVKESK. The CDR3 length is 15 residues. Trimming left V 2 bases short and J 8 bases short, with 18 bases between. The CDR3 here is CASSQLPGKPTEAFF. CDR3 DNA sequence: TGTGCCAGCAGCCAATTACCAGGGAAGCCCACCGAAGCTTTCTTT. The full variable domain, in which reference TRBV14 and TRBJ1-1 provide the parts outside the CDR3, is EAGVTQFPSHSVIEKGQTVTLRCDPISGHDNLYWYRRVMGKEIKFLLHFVKESKQDESGMPNNRFLAERTGGTYSTLKVQPAELEDSGVYFCASSQLPGKPTEAFFGQGTRLTVV.